Below, one T cell receptor beta chain is given with its context. Its matching antigen is unknown. J was trimmed by 2 bases and V by 4 bases; bases with no gene match: 2. The CDR3 covers 12 residues. The germline CDR1 and CDR2 sequences are SQVTM and ANQGSEA. The sample is drawn from a study of beta chain features in type 1 diabetes. The study's findings and limits: Within each of all four CD4+ subsets, Type 1 diabetes patients had TCRB CDR3s that were moderately but significantly shorter.

Expressed TCRB transcripts were sequenced after all isolated RNA was converted to cDNA. Assay used: immunoSEQ multiplex PCR; TCRdb lists only in-frame clones, some missing. The repertoire has under 400,000 clones, roughly 12% of them found once; the top ten carry approximately 0.011%. Input material: naive CD4+ T cells from blood. The TCR comes from a woman aged 18-30 years with type 1 diabetes. This rearrangement joins TRBV29-1 to TRBJ2-7; 7 bases line up with TRBD1. The CDR3 DNA follows: TGCAGCGTTGGACAGGGTACCTACGAGCAGTACTTC. This sequence encodes CSVGQGTYEQYF.